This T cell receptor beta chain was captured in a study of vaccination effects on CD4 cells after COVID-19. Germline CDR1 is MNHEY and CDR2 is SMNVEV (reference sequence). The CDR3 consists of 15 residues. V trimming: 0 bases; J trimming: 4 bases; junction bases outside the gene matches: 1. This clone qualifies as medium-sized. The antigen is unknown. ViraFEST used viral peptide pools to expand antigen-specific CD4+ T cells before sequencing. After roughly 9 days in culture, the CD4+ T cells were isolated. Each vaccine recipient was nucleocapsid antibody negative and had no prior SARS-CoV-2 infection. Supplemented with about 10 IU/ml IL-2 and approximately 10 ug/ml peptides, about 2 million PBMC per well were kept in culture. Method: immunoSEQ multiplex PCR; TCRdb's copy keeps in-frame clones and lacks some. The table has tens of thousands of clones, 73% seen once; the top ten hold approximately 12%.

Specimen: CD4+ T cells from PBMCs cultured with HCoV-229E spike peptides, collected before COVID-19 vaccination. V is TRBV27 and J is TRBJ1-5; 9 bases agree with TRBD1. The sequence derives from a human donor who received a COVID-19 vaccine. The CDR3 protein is CASSLSTGGNQPQHF. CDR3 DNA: TGTGCCAGCAGTTTATCGACAGGGGGTAATCAGCCCCAGCATTTT.